Below, 30 T cell receptor beta chains from the same sample are listed, as sequenced in a study of early T cells in non-severe SARS-CoV-2 infection. TCRdb used MiXCR to reprocess the 5' RACE reads, holding one entry per CDR3 protein. The sample lists 75,000 to 100,000 distinct CDR3 sequences, approximately 14% occurring once. Sequencing was carried out using whole blood. These receptors were obtained from an adult who was a healthcare worker with PCR-confirmed SARS-CoV-2 infection or an uninfected control (not recorded which).

This clonotype was observed a few times. Possible read error: a much larger clone is one base away. The chain joins TRBV6-1 to TRBJ2-7; no clear D gene. V lost 6 bases and J 0 bases, leaving 3 bases between the germline ends. The CDR3 length is 11 residues. Germline values: CDR1 MNHNS, CDR2 SASEGT. The CDR3 DNA reads as TGTGCCAGCAGGGACTCCTACGAGCAGTACTTC. Protein: CASRDSYEQYF.

This clonotype was detected many times. V usage is TRBV5-1 and J usage is TRBJ2-1, with D tentatively TRBD1 (5 bases). In germline, CDR1 is SGHRS, CDR2 YFSETQ. The CDR3 extends over 16 amino acids. V lost 2 bases and J 0 bases, leaving 12 bases between the germline ends. The CDR3 coding sequence is TGCGCCAGCAGCTTTGGGGCCGGTTTCTCCTACAATGAGCAGTTCTTC. Amino acids: CASSFGAGFSYNEQFF.

This chain joins TRBV30 and TRBJ2-5; the D is unclear. Deletions cut 1 base from V and 4 bases from J, with 1 base between. Germline V gene lookup returns CDR1 GTSNPN and CDR2 SVGIG (reference sequence). CDR3 size: 10 residues. In DNA, the CDR3 is TGTGCCTGGAGTGGAGAGACCCAGTACTTC. This sequence encodes CAWSGETQYF. Full variable domain (missing parts from reference TRBV30 and TRBJ2-5): SQTIHQWPATLVQPVGSPLSLECTVEGTSNPNLYWYRQAAGRGLQLLFYSVGIGQISSEVPQNLSASRPQDRQFILSSKKLLLSDSGFYLCAWSGETQYFGPGTRLLVL.

The rearrangement joins TRBV27 to TRBJ2-7; unclear D gene. CDR1 and CDR2 from the germline V gene are MNHEY and SMNVEV (reference sequence). The CDR3 runs to 13 residues. Deletions cut 0 bases from V and 4 bases from J, with 7 bases between. The CDR3 region is CASSLSGKYEQYF. The CDR3 bases are TGTGCCAGCAGTTTATCTGGGAAGTACGAGCAGTACTTC.

This sequence joins TRBV9 and TRBJ1-2; D possibly corresponds to TRBD1 (6 bases). The germline V gene has CDR1 SGDLS and CDR2 YYNGEE. V dropped 4 bases and J dropped 4 bases, with 11 bases sitting between them. This CDR3 region has 13 residues. This CDR3 reads CASSTRQAYGYTF. CDR3 nucleotide sequence: TGTGCCAGCAGCACCCGACAGGCCTATGGCTACACCTTC.

This clonotype showed up just a few times. The V and J genes are TRBV20-1 and TRBJ2-7; D unclear. Trimming stripped 4 bases from V and 1 base from J, with 14 bases between. The CDR3 runs to 14 residues. Looked up from germline, CDR1 is DFQATT and CDR2 is SNEGSKA (reference sequence). The CDR3: CSATPSGGSYEQYF. The CDR3 bases are TGCAGTGCTACCCCCTCGGGTGGTTCCTACGAGCAGTACTTC.

The chain carries TRBV7-9 and TRBJ2-2, with TRBD2 as a possible D gene (6 bases). Trimming cost V 5 bases and J 2 bases, with 15 bases left between them. Germline CDR1 reads SEHNR; CDR2 reads FQNEAQ (reference sequence). The CDR3 is 16 amino acids. The CDR3 DNA is TGTGCCAGCAGCGAAGGGACTCCCCGCAACACCGGGGAGCTGTTTTTT. Protein sequence: CASSEGTPRNTGELFF.

This sequence joins TRBV7-9 and TRBJ2-7; D uncertain. CDR1 is SEHNR and CDR2 is FQNEAQ in the germline V gene (reference sequence). The germline V and J ends were trimmed by 5 bases and 4 bases, with 12 bases remaining between them. The CDR3 sequence is 13 residues long. The DNA of the CDR3 is TGTGCCAGCAGCCTACGGATGGGGTACGAGCAGTACTTC. Translation: CASSLRMGYEQYF.

This clonotype has a handful of counts. V and J are TRBV6-6 and TRBJ2-2, with D uncertain. The CDR3 length is 14 residues. Deletions cut 7 bases from V and 4 bases from J, with 13 bases between. Germline V lookup: CDR1 MNHNY, CDR2 SVGAGI (reference sequence). The DNA for the CDR3 is TGTGCCAGCACCCCCACAGACTTCACCGGGGAGCTGTTTTTT. It specifies CASTPTDFTGELFF.

The CDR3 protein is CASSPFLGTEAFF. The CDR3 nucleotides read TGTGCCAGCAGCCCTTTCCTCGGCACTGAAGCTTTCTTT. The rearrangement uses TRBV13 and TRBJ1-1; D is unresolved. This CDR3 region has 13 residues. Trimming stripped 5 bases from V and 4 bases from J, with 11 bases between. CDR1 is PRHDT and CDR2 is FYEKMQ in the germline V gene (reference sequence).

This clonotype has a handful of counts. This chain uses TRBV12-3 or TRBV12-4 with TRBJ1-5; 7 bases map to TRBD1. J lost 6 bases, V lost 5 bases, and 7 bases had no gene match. The CDR3 runs 14 residues. The CDR3 nucleotides are TGTGCCAGCAGTCCCACGGACAGGACTCAGCCCCAGCATTTT. It translates to CASSPTDRTQPQHF.

This clonotype was observed a handful of times. This chain links TRBV3-1 with TRBJ2-1, with TRBD2 matching 13 bases. J lost 8 bases, V lost 5 bases, and 6 bases had no gene match. Germline CDR1 and CDR2: LGHDT and YNNKEL (reference sequence). The CDR3 length is 15 residues. The chain's CDR3 is CASSFGLAGVHEQFF. CDR3 coding DNA: TGTGCCAGCAGCTTCGGACTAGCGGGAGTCCATGAGCAGTTCTTC.

This chain connects TRBV3-1 to TRBJ2-2; a weak D match, TRBD2 (5 bases). The germline V gene encodes CDR1 LGHDT and CDR2 YNNKEL (reference sequence). V was clipped by 4 bases and J by 0 bases, with 12 bases between them. This CDR3 has 16 amino acids. CDR3 amino acids: CASSPSPEANTGELFF. In nucleotides, the CDR3 is TGTGCCAGCAGCCCATCCCCGGAGGCGAACACCGGGGAGCTGTTTTTT.

Note on this clonotype: This may come from a read error, since a much larger clone is one base off. The chain links TRBV7-6 to TRBJ1-4; D not certain. V was cut by 4 bases and J by 5 bases, with 11 bases left in between. The CDR3 is 14 amino acids. Germline-derived CDR1 and CDR2 are SGHVS and FNYEAQ. The CDR3 reads CASSSRVWNEKLFF. CDR3 coding DNA: TGTGCCAGCAGCTCCCGGGTTTGGAATGAAAAACTGTTTTTT. The full variable domain, with the rest looked up from reference TRBV7-6 and TRBJ1-4, is GAGVSQSPRYKVTKRGQDVALRCDPISGHVSLYWYRQALGQGPEFLTYFNYEAQQDKSGLPNDRFSAERPEGSISTLTIQRTEQRDSAMYRCASSSRVWNEKLFFGSGTQLSVL.

This clonotype has just a few counts. The rearrangement joins TRBV7-9 to TRBJ2-5, with D possibly TRBD2 on 6 matching bases. V gave up 3 bases and J gave up 1 base, with 12 bases separating them. The CDR3 is 15 amino acids. Per the germline V gene, CDR1 is SEHNR and CDR2 is FQNEAQ (reference sequence). The CDR3 DNA follows: TGTGCCAGCAGCTTCCGGGAGATTTTCCAAGAGACCCAGTACTTC. Translated: CASSFREIFQETQYF. The full variable domain, rest sourced from reference TRBV7-9 and TRBJ2-5, is DTGVSQNPRHKITKRGQNVTFRCDPISEHNRLYWYRQTLGQGPEFLTYFQNEAQLEKSRLLSDRFSAERPKGSFSTLEIQRTEQGDSAMYLCASSFREIFQETQYFGPGTRLLVL.

The sample holds many counts of this clonotype. The chain combines TRBV2 with TRBJ1-6, with 11 bases matching TRBD1. Looked up from germline, CDR1 is SNHLY and CDR2 is FYNNEI. Unmatched junction bases numbered 3, after V lost 5 bases and J lost 6 bases. This CDR3 has 15 residues. CDR3 bases: TGTGCCAGCAGTCTCGGACAGGGGGCTAATTCACCCCTCCACTTT. Translated: CASSLGQGANSPLHF. Based on the CDR3 plus reference TRBV2 and TRBJ1-6, the full variable domain is EPEVTQTPSHQVTQMGQEVILRCVPISNHLYFYWYRQILGQKVEFLVSFYNNEISEKSEIFDDQFSVERPDGSNFTLKIRSTKLEDSAMYFCASSLGQGANSPLHFGNGTRLTVT.

This chain connects TRBV19 to TRBJ2-3; 7 bases fit TRBD1. V lost 0 bases to trimming and J lost 1 base; unmatched junction nucleotides: 7. The V gene's germline CDR1 is LNHDA and CDR2 SQIVND (reference sequence). The CDR3 is 17 amino acids. The CDR3 bases are TGTGCCAGTAGTATAGACCCGACAGGGACGGGCACAGATACGCAGTATTTT. Its translation is CASSIDPTGTGTDTQYF.

Ten or more counts support this clonotype. The rearrangement joins TRBV12-3 or TRBV12-4 to TRBJ1-1, with D unclear. V was shortened by 4 bases and J by 3 bases, with 3 bases between the two germline ends. The CDR3 has 11 amino acids. As DNA, the CDR3 is TGTGCCAGCAGTTGGCACACTGAAGCTTTCTTT. Translated, it gives CASSWHTEAFF.

The V call is TRBV6-6, the J call TRBJ1-5; 10 bases are shared with TRBD1. Germline CDR1 and CDR2: MNHNY and SVGAGI (reference sequence). The CDR3 is made up of 17 amino acids. J lost 3 bases, V lost 6 bases, and 11 bases had no gene match. The CDR3 loop reads CASRTRDRGYDNQPQHF. The CDR3 DNA is TGTGCCAGCAGGACACGGGACAGGGGATATGACAATCAGCCCCAGCATTTT.

The V gene is TRBV7-8, the J gene TRBJ2-3; TRBD2 agrees at 9 bases. Per the germline V gene, CDR1 is SGHVS and CDR2 is FQNEAQ. After removal of 6 bases from V and 9 bases from J, the junction contained 16 bases not matched to a gene. This CDR3 is built from 16 residues. Written as DNA, the CDR3 is TGTGCCAGCAGTCCCTCCCTGCGGGAGGGCCGCGAGACGCAGTATTTT. It encodes CASSPSLREGRETQYF.

This clonotype was observed at least ten times. This sequence joins TRBV7-8 and TRBJ2-5; D is unresolved. With 6 bases removed from V and 4 bases from J, the gap between germline ends came to 12 bases. CDR3 size: 13 residues. In germline, CDR1 is SGHVS, CDR2 FQNEAQ. The DNA of the CDR3 is TGTGCCAGCAGTTTTACCTCTCGAGAGACCCAGTACTTC. Translated: CASSFTSRETQYF. The full variable domain, its missing parts supplied by reference TRBV7-8 and TRBJ2-5, is GAGVSQSPRYKVAKRGQDVALRCDPISGHVSLFWYQQALGQGPEFLTYFQNEAQLDKSGLPSDRFFAERPEGSVSTLKIQRTQQEDSAVYLCASSFTSRETQYFGPGTRLLVL.

Only a few counts were recorded for this clonotype. J is TRBJ2-7 and V is TRBV5-1; TRBD2 agrees at 11 bases. Losses at the gene ends were 0 bases for V and 5 bases for J; bases not matched to a gene: 4. The V gene's germline CDR1 is SGHRS and CDR2 YFSETQ. The CDR3 loop spans 15 amino acids. The CDR3 here is CASSLAPGLADEQYF. The CDR3 region has the DNA TGCGCCAGCAGCTTGGCGCCGGGACTAGCGGACGAGCAGTACTTC.

The chain has TRBV2 and TRBJ2-7, with 7 bases that match TRBD1. The V gene end was trimmed by 2 bases and the J gene end by 9 bases; junction bases not matched to a gene: 16. The CDR3 extends over 16 amino acids. Germline V gives CDR1 SNHLY, CDR2 FYNNEI. The CDR3 spells CASSEFFASTHRGQYF. CDR3 in DNA: TGTGCCAGCAGTGAATTCTTCGCGTCCACACACAGGGGGCAGTACTTC.

The rearrangement uses TRBV29-1 and TRBJ2-7; D is possibly TRBD1 (5 bases). CDR1 is SQVTM, CDR2 ANQGSEA, per germline. The CDR3 is made up of 14 amino acids. V was trimmed by 7 bases and J by 7 bases, leaving 23 bases between them. The chain's CDR3 is CSAALDTAMGEQYF. The CDR3 DNA follows: TGCAGCGCAGCTTTGGACACGGCGATGGGGGAGCAGTACTTC.

A few counts support this clonotype. The chain uses TRBV20-1 and TRBJ2-7, with 8 bases identical to TRBD1. Trimming removed 3 bases from V and 0 bases from J; junction bases left unmatched: 4. Germline V gene lookup returns CDR1 DFQATT and CDR2 SNEGSKA (reference sequence). The CDR3 loop spans 14 amino acids. DNA for the CDR3: TGCAGTGCTAGTAGACAGGGGTTCTCCTACGAGCAGTACTTC. It yields the protein CSASRQGFSYEQYF.

This clonotype was recorded a few times. The CDR3 DNA reads TGCAGTGCCCCGGGACTAGCGGGAGGTCACGAGCAGTACTTC. This encodes CSAPGLAGGHEQYF. V usage is TRBV20-1 and J usage is TRBJ2-7; TRBD2 agrees at 15 bases. Per the germline V gene, CDR1 is DFQATT and CDR2 is SNEGSKA (reference sequence). V gave up 6 bases and J gave up 5 bases; unmatched junction bases: 5. The CDR3 loop spans 14 amino acids.

The J gene is TRBJ2-7, the V gene TRBV29-1; TRBD2 matches at 8 bases. Germline V gene lookup returns CDR1 SQVTM and CDR2 ANQGSEA. This CDR3 region has 11 residues. V dropped 6 bases and J dropped 6; count of bases not matched to a gene: 4. DNA for the CDR3: TGCAGCGTGGAGCGGGGGCGCGAGCAGTACTTC. Encoded protein: CSVERGREQYF.

V gene TRBV7-2 combines with J gene TRBJ1-6, with no clear D. V lost 4 bases to trimming and J lost 10 bases, with 20 bases between them. This CDR3 contains 16 residues. Germline-derived CDR1 and CDR2 are SGHTA and FQGNSA. DNA for the CDR3: TGTGCCAGCAGCTCCCCTGGGGTACGGACGAAGTCACCCCTCCACTTT. It specifies CASSSPGVRTKSPLHF. Using reference TRBV7-2 and TRBJ1-6 for the parts outside the CDR3, the full variable domain is GAGVSQSPSNKVTEKGKDVELRCDPISGHTALYWYRQSLGQGLEFLIYFQGNSAPDKSGLPSDRFSAERTGGSVSTLTIQRTQQEDSAVYLCASSSPGVRTKSPLHFGNGTRLTVT.

V is TRBV12-3 or TRBV12-4 and J is TRBJ1-2, with TRBD1 matching 7 bases. After removal of 7 bases from V and 1 base from J, the junction contained 9 bases not matched to a gene. CDR3 length: 15 amino acids. DNA of the CDR3: TGTGCCAGCAATCAGGGGGGCGCGATTAACTATGGCTACACCTTC. Translation gives CASNQGGAINYGYTF.

This clonotype was recorded a few times. This sequence joins TRBV20-1 and TRBJ1-5, with D hard to call. Germline assignment: CDR1 DFQATT and CDR2 SNEGSKA (reference sequence). Trimming stripped 1 base from V and 5 bases from J, with 9 bases between. CDR3 length: 13 residues. The DNA for the CDR3 is TGCAGTGCTAGAGGGCAGTGGGATCAGCCCCAGCATTTT. This sequence encodes CSARGQWDQPQHF.